This record looks at one T cell receptor (beta chain) sequence and its context. The record originates from a study of blood T cell repertoires in COVID-19. The wider study: T cells, B-cell-depleted T cells, or PBMCs provided the cDNA or gDNA that served as material.

V was cut by 4 bases and J by 7 bases, with 8 bases left in between. Germline V gives CDR1 LGHDT, CDR2 YNNKEL (reference sequence). CDR3 length: 11 residues. As handled by the study authors: Scientists estimated how many nucleated cells there were by amplifying reference gene primers. Assay: immunoSEQ multiplex PCR; the TCRdb copy retains only in-frame clones and omits some. V and J calls and clone size are as listed in that table; D and trimming were resolved from the DNA. The profile shows approximately 240,000 clones, roughly 84% of them singletons. The V call is TRBV3-1 (or the pseudogene TRBV3-2), the J call TRBJ2-7; D is unclear. The sequence derives from a woman in her thirties or forties with active or convalescent COVID-19. Sequenced: peripheral blood. CDR3 sequence: CASSRTQEQYF. CDR3 bases: TGTGCCAGCAGCCGTACCCAGGAGCAGTACTTC.